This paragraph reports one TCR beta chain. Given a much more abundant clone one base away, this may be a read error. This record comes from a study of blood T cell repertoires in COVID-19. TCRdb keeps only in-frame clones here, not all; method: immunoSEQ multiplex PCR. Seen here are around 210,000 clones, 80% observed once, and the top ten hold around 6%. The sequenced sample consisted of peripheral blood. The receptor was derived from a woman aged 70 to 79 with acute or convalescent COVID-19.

CDR3 sequence (DNA): TGTGCCAGCAGCTCCACCTACGAGCAGTACTTC. It is translated as CASSSTYEQYF. The V call is TRBV6-2 or TRBV6-3, the J call TRBJ2-7; no firm D call. Trimming removed 6 bases at V and 2 bases at J, with 5 bases between. The germline V gene encodes CDR1 MNHEY and CDR2 SVGEGT. This CDR3 spans 11 amino acids.